One sample yielded the 5 T cell receptor beta chains listed below, sequenced in a study of CD8 T cells in ankylosing spondylitis. In TCRdb, the 5' RACE reads were re-called with MiXCR into one record per CDR3 protein. The sample lists some 150,000 distinct CDR3 sequences, approximately 48% occurring once. Sample: synovial fluid, either unsorted or a sorted T cell fraction (not recorded which). These receptor sequences come from a male donor with ankylosing spondylitis.

About this clonotype: The germline gene is not matched at one end of the junction; a read error may be the cause. The V gene is TRBV20-1, the J gene TRBJ2-1; D is uncertain. This CDR3 spans 9 amino acids. CDR1 and CDR2 from the germline V gene are DFQATT and SNEGSKA (reference sequence). The CDR3 bases are TGCAGTGCTAGAGGCCAAGAGGTCTTC. As protein: CSARGQEVF.

The chain employs TRBV27 and TRBJ1-3; tentative D call: TRBD1 (5 bases). V was pared by 9 bases and J by 0 bases, with 9 bases between. CDR1 MNHEY and CDR2 SMNVEV come from the germline V gene (reference sequence). The CDR3 has 13 residues. The CDR3 region has the DNA TGTGCCAGTCGAGGGGACTCTGGAAACACCATATATTTT. It yields the protein CASRGDSGNTIYF.

A few counts support this clonotype. The chain is built from TRBV4-1 and TRBJ2-7, with D possibly being TRBD1 (5 bases). With 0 bases removed from V and 5 bases from J, the gap between germline ends came to 11 bases. Germline CDR1 MGHRA, CDR2 YSYEKL. The CDR3 loop spans 14 amino acids. CDR3 region: CASSQDRRGDEQYF. CDR3 bases: TGCGCCAGCAGCCAAGATAGAAGGGGCGACGAGCAGTACTTC.

The chain combines TRBV5-6 with TRBJ2-7; D perhaps matches TRBD2 (6 bases). Between the trimmed V and J ends, which lost 5 bases and 2 bases, there was a span of 20 bases. Per the germline V gene, CDR1 is SGHDT and CDR2 is YYEEEE. This CDR3 has 16 amino acids. The CDR3 protein is CASSSRGDFHTYEQYF. The CDR3 coding sequence is TGTGCCAGCAGTTCCCGCGGGGACTTCCACACCTACGAGCAGTACTTC.

This clonotype occurred a few times. This chain uses TRBV10-3 with TRBJ2-7; D is ambiguous. Germline CDR1 is ENHRY and CDR2 is SYGVKD. V was cut by 6 bases and J by 2 bases, with 11 bases left in between. The CDR3 totals 13 residues. CDR3 in DNA: TGTGCCATCAGCCGAGGTGGCCCCTACGAGCAGTACTTC. Encoded protein: CAISRGGPYEQYF.